These 22 T cell receptor beta chains originate from one sample sequenced in a study of molecular identifiers for immune sequencing clone quantification. Each CDR3 protein is one row after TCRdb ran MiXCR on the PCR reads. In the table there are 400,000 to 600,000 distinct CDR3 sequences, around 23% of which are singletons. Sequenced sample: naive CD8+ T cells from blood, with Jurkat cell RNA spiked in. Subset described: FACS-sorted CD8+CD4-CCR7+CD45RA+ naive T cells. The receptors originated from a human donor in good health. Some libraries in this study had Jurkat cell RNA spiked in.

This clonotype was detected ten times or more. The V gene is TRBV7-3, the J gene TRBJ2-1; possible D gene TRBD1, 6 bases. V was clipped by 2 bases and J by 10 bases, with 15 bases between them. The V gene's germline CDR1 is SGHTA and CDR2 FQGTGA. The length of the CDR3 is 14 residues. CDR3 DNA: TGTGCCAGCAGCTTAGGTGCAGGGACAATAGAGCAGTTCTTC. Its translation is CASSLGAGTIEQFF.

This clonotype was counted ten times or more. The chain combines TRBV19 with TRBJ2-3; D call uncertain. The V end was cut by 3 bases, the J end by 2 bases, with 12 bases between. The CDR3 consists of 15 residues. The V gene's germline CDR1 is LNHDA and CDR2 SQIVND (reference sequence). The CDR3 region has the DNA TGTGCCAGTAGTATCCTCCCTGGCTACACAGATACGCAGTATTTT. Protein: CASSILPGYTDTQYF.

This clonotype was seen at least ten times. The chain combines TRBV28 with TRBJ2-7; D gene unclear. The germline V gene encodes CDR1 MDHEN and CDR2 SYDVKM. This CDR3 region has 14 residues. Trimming pared 4 bases from V and 6 bases from J, leaving 16 bases between. CDR3 amino acids: CASSWLGPASEQYF. DNA for the CDR3: TGTGCCAGCAGTTGGTTAGGGCCGGCAAGCGAGCAGTACTTC.

This clonotype was counted many times. The J gene is TRBJ1-5, the V gene TRBV12-3 or TRBV12-4; TRBD1 might be the D (5 bases). V was trimmed by 0 bases and J by 12 bases, leaving 9 bases between them. The CDR3 is 12 residues long. The DNA of the CDR3 is TGTGCCAGCAGTTTAGCTGGAGGGGACCAGCATTTT. Translated, it gives CASSLAGGDQHF.

The chain has TRBV13 and TRBJ2-7; 7 bases are shared with TRBD2. This CDR3 has 14 amino acids. With 5 bases clipped from V and 5 bases from J, the junction kept 9 bases outside the gene matches. Germline loops: CDR1 PRHDT, CDR2 FYEKMQ (reference sequence). Written as DNA, the CDR3 is TGTGCCAGCAGCAACGGGGGAGGGTTGAACGAGCAGTACTTC. This gives the protein CASSNGGGLNEQYF.

V is TRBV4-1 and J is TRBJ2-7, with 14 bases matching TRBD2. Germline V gives CDR1 MGHRA, CDR2 YSYEKL. V dropped 4 bases and J dropped 4; count of bases not matched to a gene: 6. The CDR3 consists of 16 residues. The CDR3 DNA is TGCGCCAGCAGCCCGGGACTAGCGGGGGATATGTACGAGCAGTACTTC. Its protein is CASSPGLAGDMYEQYF.

The V and J genes are TRBV7-9 and TRBJ2-7, with D perhaps TRBD1 or TRBD2 (5 bases each). The CDR3 loop spans 13 amino acids. Per germline, CDR1 SEHNR and CDR2 FQNEAQ (reference sequence). The V gene lost 2 bases and the J gene lost 6 bases, with 11 bases spanning the gap. The chain's CDR3 is CASSLIPGSEQYF. Here the CDR3 DNA reads TGTGCCAGCAGCTTAATTCCAGGGAGCGAGCAGTACTTC.

This clonotype was detected once. Given a much more abundant clone one base away, this may be a read error. The CDR3 protein is CASSPFTGKNTEAFF. CDR3 in DNA: TGTGCCAGCAGCCCATTCACGGGCAAGAACACTGAAGCTTTCTTT. The rearrangement uses TRBV7-2 and TRBJ1-1; unclear D gene. Germline assignment: CDR1 SGHTA and CDR2 FQGNSA. Trimming removed 5 bases at V and 1 base at J, with 14 bases between. CDR3 length: 15 amino acids.

J is TRBJ2-3 and V is TRBV20-1, with 10 bases identical to TRBD2. Looked up from germline, CDR1 is DFQATT and CDR2 is SNEGSKA (reference sequence). After removal of 5 bases from V and 6 bases from J, the junction contained 11 bases not matched to a gene. The CDR3 runs 15 residues. The CDR3 nucleotides are TGCAGTGCTCCCCCCGGAGCGGGGGGGCGGGATACGCAGTATTTT. It codes for CSAPPGAGGRDTQYF.

This clonotype was recorded many times. The chain couples TRBV7-2 to TRBJ2-2; no reliable D call. The CDR3 length is 15 residues. V was shortened by 1 base and J by 5 bases, with 11 bases between the two germline ends. Germline CDR1 and CDR2: SGHTA and FQGNSA. The CDR3 DNA is TGTGCCAGCAGCTTAGTGAGAGGAAGGACCGGGGAGCTGTTTTTT. It encodes CASSLVRGRTGELFF. The full variable domain, its missing parts supplied by reference TRBV7-2 and TRBJ2-2, is GAGVSQSPSNKVTEKGKDVELRCDPISGHTALYWYRQSLGQGLEFLIYFQGNSAPDKSGLPSDRFSAERTGGSVSTLTIQRTQQEDSAVYLCASSLVRGRTGELFFGEGSRLTVL.

The CDR3: CASTPTGGPYEQYF. The CDR3 DNA reads as TGCGCCAGCACCCCGACGGGGGGACCATACGAGCAGTACTTC. The rearrangement joins TRBV5-1 to TRBJ2-7; 7 nucleotides line up with TRBD2. Trimming at V came to 6 bases and at J to 4 bases, leaving 10 bases not matched to a gene. The CDR3 has 14 residues. Looked up from germline, CDR1 is SGHRS and CDR2 is YFSETQ.

This clonotype has a count of ten or more. The chain carries TRBV27 and TRBJ2-1, with 9 bases that match TRBD2. The CDR3 length is 15 residues. The ends lost 3 bases at V and 4 bases at J; junction bases unmatched: 4. Germline values: CDR1 MNHEY, CDR2 SMNVEV (reference sequence). CDR3 sequence (DNA): TGTGCCAGCAGTTTGGTCCTAGCGGGGTACAATGAGCAGTTCTTC. Protein product: CASSLVLAGYNEQFF.

Points on this clonotype: A much more abundant neighbour one base away suggests this may be a read error. The chain carries TRBV30 and TRBJ2-1, with D maybe TRBD1 (5 bases). In germline, CDR1 is GTSNPN, CDR2 SVGIG (reference sequence). The CDR3 is 13 amino acids. In nucleotides, the CDR3 is TGTACCTGGAGTGTTTCGGGCAGGGATGAGCAGTTCTTC. This codes for CTWSVSGRDEQFF.

V gene TRBV20-1 combines with J gene TRBJ2-6, with unresolved D. V lost 0 bases to trimming and J lost 1 base, with 7 bases between them. The CDR3 is 15 residues long. Germline lookup yields CDR1 DFQATT and CDR2 SNEGSKA (reference sequence). Here the CDR3 reads CSARDRDSGANVLTF. The CDR3, as DNA: TGCAGTGCTAGAGATAGGGATTCTGGGGCCAACGTCCTGACTTTC.

There are many counts of this clonotype. This chain connects TRBV24-1 to TRBJ2-1; tentative D call: TRBD2 (5 bases). The CDR3 contains 13 residues. Trimming took off 4 bases at V and 9 bases at J, with 12 bases between the two ends. Germline V gene sequence: CDR1 KGHDR, CDR2 SFDVKD. CDR3 coding DNA: TGTGCCACCAGTGAGTCCCTACGGGGTGAGCAGTTCTTC. This encodes CATSESLRGEQFF.

The V gene is TRBV7-9, the J gene TRBJ1-4; weak D call: TRBD1 (6 bases). Germline assignment: CDR1 SEHNR and CDR2 FQNEAQ (reference sequence). The CDR3 length is 16 residues. V lost 6 bases, J lost 4 bases, and 18 bases lay in between. The DNA of the CDR3 is TGTGCCAGCAGTTCCTACCGCGGGGGGCTTAATGAAAAACTGTTTTTT. This translates into CASSSYRGGLNEKLFF. The full variable domain, its missing parts supplied by reference TRBV7-9 and TRBJ1-4, is DTGVSQNPRHKITKRGQNVTFRCDPISEHNRLYWYRQTLGQGPEFLTYFQNEAQLEKSRLLSDRFSAERPKGSFSTLEIQRTEQGDSAMYLCASSSYRGGLNEKLFFGSGTQLSVL.

The rearrangement links TRBV29-1 to TRBJ2-7; tentative D call: TRBD2 (5 bases). CDR1 is SQVTM and CDR2 is ANQGSEA in the germline V gene. The CDR3 sequence is 16 residues long. Trimming left V 4 bases short and J 0 bases short, with 19 bases between. The CDR3 region has the DNA TGCAGCGTTGTTCGTCTCGCTAGGGAGAGCTCCTACGAGCAGTACTTC. Protein sequence: CSVVRLARESSYEQYF.

The chain uses TRBV9 and TRBJ2-3; D is ambiguous. CDR1 SGDLS and CDR2 YYNGEE come from the germline V gene. This CDR3 comprises 15 residues. V was cut by 0 bases and J by 5 bases, with 13 bases left in between. In nucleotides, the CDR3 is TGTGCCAGCAGCGTAGGCGTCAGTTCTATAGATACGCAGTATTTT. This codes for CASSVGVSSIDTQYF.

Note on this clonotype: Given a much more abundant clone one base away, this may be a read error. The V gene is TRBV20-1, the J gene TRBJ2-7; 7 bases line up with TRBD1. This CDR3 region has 14 residues. Germline V gives CDR1 DFQATT, CDR2 SNEGSKA (reference sequence). The CDR3 bases are TGCAGTGCTAGAGTTAGGGACAGCGCCTACGAGCGGTACTTC. It yields the protein CSARVRDSAYERYF.

This clonotype was detected only a few times. V is TRBV19 and J is TRBJ2-5, with TRBD2 matching 12 bases. V was pared by 4 bases and J by 5 bases, with 8 bases of the junction left unmatched. This CDR3 contains 16 residues. The germline V gene encodes CDR1 LNHDA and CDR2 SQIVND (reference sequence). The CDR3 is CASSTLAGGGGETQYF. CDR3 bases: TGTGCCAGTAGTACACTAGCGGGAGGAGGGGGCGAGACCCAGTACTTC.

In its sample, this clonotype was seen a few times. The chain has TRBV9 and TRBJ1-1, with D perhaps TRBD1 (5 bases). CDR3 length: 15 residues. CDR1 and CDR2 from the germline V gene are SGDLS and YYNGEE. V lost 0 bases and J lost 0, with 9 bases in between. CDR3 amino acids: CASSVVVRVNTEAFF. CDR3 nucleotide sequence: TGTGCCAGCAGCGTAGTTGTCAGGGTGAACACTGAAGCTTTCTTT.

This clonotype occurred many times. The chain combines TRBV20-1 with TRBJ1-1; TRBD1 might be the D (6 bases). CDR1 and CDR2 (germline): DFQATT, SNEGSKA (reference sequence). This CDR3 contains 13 residues. With 5 bases removed from V and 2 bases from J, the gap between germline ends came to 12 bases. CDR3 DNA sequence: TGCAGTGCTCGTGACAGGAGCAACACTGAAGCTTTCTTT. This sequence encodes CSARDRSNTEAFF.